This paragraph reports one TCR beta chain. Its cognate antigen is unknown. This sample was taken from a study of cytotoxic CD8 clonotypes in ibrutinib-treated CLL. Overall study results and limits: Treatment left the uncommon public clonotypes either contracted or stable in frequency.

This CDR3 has 15 residues. From germline, CDR1 is LNHDA and CDR2 SQIVND (reference sequence). The J segment lost 7 bases and the V segment lost 5 bases, leaving 10 bases of the junction unmatched. Clones were sequenced by immunoSEQ multiplex PCR, and TCRdb holds only the in-frame ones, with some missing. This repertoire shows about 160,000 clones, 70% to 90% found once; its top ten account for 3%. Sequencing was performed on PBMCs, taken at disease progression, from a patient treated with ibrutinib. This rearrangement joins TRBV19 to TRBJ1-4, with 7 bases aligning to TRBD1. The sequence was collected from a human donor with chronic lymphocytic leukemia. The CDR3 bases are TGTGCCAGTAGTCGACAGGGAGGGTTGGTTGAAAAACTGTTTTTT. Protein sequence: CASSRQGGLVEKLFF.